The rows below give T cell receptor beta chains drawn from one sample of a study of CD4+ T cells in melanoma. Profiling relied on immunoSEQ multiplex PCR, and the TCRdb table lists in-frame clones only, not all of them. The data hold roughly 120,000 clones, with about 92% observed a single time. Material: peripheral blood. These receptors were obtained from a human donor with melanoma. The CDR3 runs from the conserved cysteine through the conserved F or W. The D gene is left open where the match is weak. The size of a clone is reported for some rows only, either as once, few or many, or as a class for expanded clones.

V	D	size	J	CDR3	DNA
TRBV7-3	TRBD2	.	TRBJ2-1	CASSSSSGGYNEQFF	TGTGCCAGCAGCTCCTCGAGCGGGGGATACAATGAGCAGTTCTTC
TRBV7-9	.	.	TRBJ1-2	CASSLGGTPYGYTF	TGTGCCAGCAGCTTAGGCGGGACACCCTATGGCTACACCTTC
TRBV19	.	.	TRBJ2-7	CASSISGQPSSYEQYF	TGTGCCAGTAGTATCAGCGGGCAGCCGAGCTCCTACGAGCAGTACTTC
TRBV6-6	.	.	TRBJ1-1	CASRERNTEAFF	TGTGCCAGCAGAGAGCGGAACACTGAAGCTTTCTTT
TRBV27	.	.	TRBJ1-5	CASSRSARPSNQPQHF	TGTGCCAGCAGCCGATCCGCGAGGCCTAGCAATCAGCCCCAGCATTTT
TRBV6-1	.	.	TRBJ2-5	CASNLARRETQYF	TGTGCCAGCAACCTAGCGAGGAGAGAGACCCAGTACTTC
TRBV7-8	.	.	TRBJ2-2	CASSPRMRLNTGELFF	TGTGCCAGCAGCCCCCGGATGAGGCTTAACACCGGGGAGCTGTTTTTT
TRBV5-1	TRBD2	once	TRBJ2-4	CASSPGTSGREGAKNIQYF	TGCGCCAGCAGCCCCGGGACTAGCGGGCGAGAGGGAGCCAAAAACATTCAGTACTTC
TRBV4-3	TRBD2	.	TRBJ2-2	CASSQEATSRGITGELFF	TGCGCCAGCAGCCAAGAAGCGACTAGCCGGGGGATCACCGGGGAGCTGTTTTTT
TRBV6-5	TRBD2	.	TRBJ2-7	CASSPYSGRGYEQYF	TGTGCCAGCAGCCCTTATAGCGGGAGGGGGTACGAGCAGTACTTC
TRBV4-2	.	once	TRBJ1-5	CASSHVPGAAGGQPQHF	TGTGCCAGCAGCCATGTCCCGGGAGCGGCGGGGGGTCAGCCCCAGCATTTT
TRBV7-2	.	.	TRBJ2-7	CASSRLPGSSSYEQYF	TGTGCCAGCAGTCGCCTACCGGGATCCAGCTCCTACGAGCAGTACTTC
TRBV4-2	.	.	TRBJ1-3	CASSQDAILNSGNTIYF	TGTGCCAGCAGCCAAGATGCGATCCTAAACTCTGGAAACACCATATATTTT
TRBV5-4	.	.	TRBJ2-7	CASRGRNGYEQYF	TGTGCCAGCAGAGGGAGGAATGGGTACGAGCAGTACTTC
TRBV27	TRBD1	.	TRBJ2-2	CASSPDRAGAGELFF	TGTGCCAGCAGTCCGGACAGGGCGGGCGCCGGGGAGCTGTTTTTT
TRBV11-2	TRBD2	few	TRBJ2-2	CASSYQRTSGGTGELFF	TGTGCCAGCAGCTATCAAAGGACTAGCGGGGGCACCGGGGAGCTGTTTTTT
TRBV5-5	.	.	TRBJ1-2	CASSFSGYYGYTF	TGTGCCAGCAGCTTCTCCGGGTACTATGGCTACACCTTC
TRBV18	TRBD1	few	TRBJ1-2	CASSRTGSNYGYTF	TGTGCCAGCTCAAGGACAGGGAGTAACTATGGCTACACCTTC
TRBV5-6	.	.	TRBJ1-1	CASSYLDRINTEAFF	TGTGCCAGCAGCTATCTGGACCGGATCAACACTGAAGCTTTCTTT
TRBV9	.	.	TRBJ2-7	CASSVGLDIYEQYF	TGTGCCAGCAGCGTAGGACTAGATATCTACGAGCAGTACTTC
TRBV6-5	.	.	TRBJ1-5	CASGDGQPQHF	TGTGCCAGCGGGGACGGACAGCCCCAGCATTTT
TRBV30	.	.	TRBJ1-2	CAWSVNSGPYGGYTF	TGCGCCTGGAGTGTAAATTCAGGACCCTATGGGGGCTACACCTTC
TRBV2	.	once	TRBJ2-5	CASSEEVQETQYF	TGTGCCAGCAGTGAGGAGGTACAAGAGACCCAGTACTTC
TRBV7-3	.	.	TRBJ2-7	CASSLTDGPYEQYF	TGTGCCAGCAGCTTAACGGACGGACCCTACGAGCAGTACTTC
TRBV5-1	TRBD2	.	TRBJ2-5	CASSLVPGTSGREPQETQYF	TGCGCCAGCAGCTTGGTACCGGGGACTAGCGGGAGAGAGCCCCAAGAGACCCAGTACTTC
TRBV4-2	.	.	TRBJ1-1	CASSQDLVLGSIKAFF	TGTGCCAGCAGCCAAGATCTGGTCTTGGGGTCTATAAAAGCTTTCTTT
TRBV4-2	TRBD1	.	TRBJ2-5	CASSQRGQGYQETQYF	TGTGCCAGCAGCCAACGAGGACAGGGTTACCAAGAGACCCAGTACTTC
TRBV19	TRBD1	.	TRBJ1-1	CASRVTGDTEAFF	TGTGCCAGTAGGGTTACAGGGGACACTGAAGCTTTCTTT